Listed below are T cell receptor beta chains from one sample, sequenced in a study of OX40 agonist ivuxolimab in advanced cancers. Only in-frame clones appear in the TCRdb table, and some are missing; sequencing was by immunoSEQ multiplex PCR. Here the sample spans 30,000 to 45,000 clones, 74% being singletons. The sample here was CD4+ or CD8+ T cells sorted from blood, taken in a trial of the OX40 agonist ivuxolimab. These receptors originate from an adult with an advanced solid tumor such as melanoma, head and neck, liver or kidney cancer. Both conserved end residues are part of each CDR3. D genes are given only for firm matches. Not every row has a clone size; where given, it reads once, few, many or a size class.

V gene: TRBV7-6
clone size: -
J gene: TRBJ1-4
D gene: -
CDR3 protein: CASSLEGLPNEKLFF
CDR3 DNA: TGTGCCAGCAGCTTAGAGGGTCTGCCTAATGAAAAACTGTTTTTT

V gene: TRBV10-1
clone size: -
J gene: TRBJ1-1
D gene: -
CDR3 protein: CASSESLGTNTEAFF
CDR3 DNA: TGCGCCAGCAGTGAGTCGCTGGGTACGAACACTGAAGCTTTCTTT

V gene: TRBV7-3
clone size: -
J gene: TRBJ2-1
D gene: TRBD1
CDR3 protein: CASSNNRGPSNEQFF
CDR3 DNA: TGTGCCAGCAGCAATAACAGGGGGCCAAGCAATGAGCAGTTCTTC

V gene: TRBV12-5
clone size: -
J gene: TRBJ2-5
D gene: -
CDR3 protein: CASGLGVAWETQYF
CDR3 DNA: TGTGCTAGTGGTTTAGGTGTTGCCTGGGAGACCCAGTACTTC

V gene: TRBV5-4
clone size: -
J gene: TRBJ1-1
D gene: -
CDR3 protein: CASSPSGPNTEAFF
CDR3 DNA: TGTGCCAGCAGCCCGAGCGGACCGAACACTGAAGCTTTCTTT

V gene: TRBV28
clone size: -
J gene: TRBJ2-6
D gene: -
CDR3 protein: CATQGSGANVLTF
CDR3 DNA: TGTGCCACCCAGGGATCCGGGGCCAACGTCCTGACTTTC

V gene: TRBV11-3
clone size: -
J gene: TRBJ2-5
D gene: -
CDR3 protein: CASSLEGWETQYF
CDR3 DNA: TGTGCCAGCAGCTTAGAGGGGTGGGAGACCCAGTACTTC

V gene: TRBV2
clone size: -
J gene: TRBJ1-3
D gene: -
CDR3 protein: CASSDRSGRGNTIYF
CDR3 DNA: TGTGCCAGCAGCGATCGCTCTGGACGGGGAAACACCATATATTTT

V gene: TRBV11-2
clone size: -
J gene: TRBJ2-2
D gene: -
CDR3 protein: CASSLGGQGYRELFF
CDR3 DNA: TGTGCCAGCAGCTTAGGAGGTCAGGGGTACCGGGAGCTGTTTTTT

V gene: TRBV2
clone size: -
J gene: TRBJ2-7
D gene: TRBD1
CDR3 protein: CASRGTGGSYEQYF
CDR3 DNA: TGTGCCAGCAGGGGGACAGGGGGATCCTACGAGCAGTACTTC

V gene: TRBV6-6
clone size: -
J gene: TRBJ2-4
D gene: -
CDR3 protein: CASSFDAAKNIQYF
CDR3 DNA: TGTGCCAGCAGTTTTGACGCAGCCAAAAACATTCAGTACTTC

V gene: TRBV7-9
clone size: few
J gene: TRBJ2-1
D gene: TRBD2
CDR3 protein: CASSLGVAGHEQFF
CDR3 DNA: TGTGCCAGCAGCTTAGGGGTAGCGGGGCATGAGCAGTTCTTC

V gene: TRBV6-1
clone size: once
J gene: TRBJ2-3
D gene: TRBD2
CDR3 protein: CASSERLAGSTDTQYF
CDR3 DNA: TGTGCCAGCAGTGAACGACTAGCGGGGAGCACAGATACGCAGTATTTT

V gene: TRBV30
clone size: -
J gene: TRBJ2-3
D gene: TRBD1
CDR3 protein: CACTLRDRGPDTQYF
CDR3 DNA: TGTGCCTGCACTCTCCGGGACAGGGGGCCAGATACGCAGTATTTT

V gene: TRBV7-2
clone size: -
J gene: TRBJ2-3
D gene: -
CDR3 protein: CASSLVGGRTDTQYF
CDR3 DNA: TGTGCCAGCAGCTTAGTGGGGGGCCGCACAGATACGCAGTATTTT

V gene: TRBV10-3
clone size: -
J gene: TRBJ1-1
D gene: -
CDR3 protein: CAIRREGPNTEAFF
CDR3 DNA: TGTGCCATCAGGCGAGAGGGCCCGAACACTGAAGCTTTCTTT

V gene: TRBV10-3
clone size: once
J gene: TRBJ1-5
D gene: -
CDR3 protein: CAISEQGPNQPQHF
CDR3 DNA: TGTGCCATCAGTGAACAGGGACCTAATCAGCCCCAGCATTTT

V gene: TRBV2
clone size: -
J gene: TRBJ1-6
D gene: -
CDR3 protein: CASCAQGVNSPLHF
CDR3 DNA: TGTGCCAGCTGTGCTCAGGGAGTCAATTCACCCCTCCACTTT

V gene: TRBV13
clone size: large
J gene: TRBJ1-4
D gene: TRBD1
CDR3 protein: CASSLRTGGLTTNEKLFF
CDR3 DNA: TGTGCCAGCAGCTTAAGGACAGGGGGCTTGACAACTAATGAAAAACTGTTTTTT

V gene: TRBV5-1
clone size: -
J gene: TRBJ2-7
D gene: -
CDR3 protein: CASRVTVTYEQYF
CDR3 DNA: TGCGCCAGCAGGGTGACTGTTACCTACGAGCAGTACTTC

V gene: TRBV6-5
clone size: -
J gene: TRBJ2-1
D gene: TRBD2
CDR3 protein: CASSSELAGGYNEQFF
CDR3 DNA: TGTGCCAGCAGTTCGGAACTAGCGGGGGGCTACAATGAGCAGTTCTTC

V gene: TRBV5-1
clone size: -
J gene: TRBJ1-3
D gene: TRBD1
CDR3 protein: CASSSRTGGGNTIYF
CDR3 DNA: TGCGCCAGCAGCTCCAGGACAGGGGGAGGAAACACCATATATTTT

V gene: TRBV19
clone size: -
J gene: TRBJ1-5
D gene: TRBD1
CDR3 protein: CASRDTGGGNQPQHF
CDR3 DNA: TGTGCCAGTAGGGATACAGGGGGTGGCAATCAGCCCCAGCATTTT

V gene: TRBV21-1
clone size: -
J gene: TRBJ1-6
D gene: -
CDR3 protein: CASSMGTISYNSPLHF
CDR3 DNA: TGTGCCAGCAGTATGGGGACTATTTCCTATAATTCACCCCTCCACTTT

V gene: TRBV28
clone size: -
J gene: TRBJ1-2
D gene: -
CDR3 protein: CASSSGGGGIYGYTF
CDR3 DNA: TGTGCCAGCAGTTCCGGTGGAGGGGGAATCTATGGCTACACCTTC

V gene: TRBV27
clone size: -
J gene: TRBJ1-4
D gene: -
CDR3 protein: CASSPGATNEKLFF
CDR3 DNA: TGTGCCAGCAGTCCAGGGGCAACTAATGAAAAACTGTTTTTT

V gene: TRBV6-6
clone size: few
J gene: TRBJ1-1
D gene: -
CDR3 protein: CASRIQGLGTEAFF
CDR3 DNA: TGTGCCAGCAGGATACAGGGATTAGGAACTGAAGCTTTCTTT

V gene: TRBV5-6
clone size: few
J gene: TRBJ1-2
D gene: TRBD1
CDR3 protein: CASSSGGRGSYGYTF
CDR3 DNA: TGTGCCAGCAGCTCGGGAGGCAGGGGGTCCTATGGCTACACCTTC

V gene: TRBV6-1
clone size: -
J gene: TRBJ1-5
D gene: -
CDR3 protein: CASSEALTRAQPQHF
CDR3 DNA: TGTGCCAGCAGTGAAGCGCTCACCAGGGCCCAGCCCCAGCATTTT

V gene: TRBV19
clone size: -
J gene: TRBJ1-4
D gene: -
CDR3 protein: CASSIVAGDAKLFF
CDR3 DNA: TGTGCCAGTAGTATTGTGGCAGGGGACGCAAAACTGTTTTTT

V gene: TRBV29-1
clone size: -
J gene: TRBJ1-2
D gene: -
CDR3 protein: CSVGGDHYGYTF
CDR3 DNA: TGCAGCGTTGGAGGGGACCATTATGGCTACACCTTC

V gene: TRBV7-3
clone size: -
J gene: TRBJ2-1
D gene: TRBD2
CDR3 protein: CASSPTPGLPYNEQFF
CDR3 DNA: TGTGCCAGCAGCCCAACTCCGGGACTACCCTACAATGAGCAGTTCTTC

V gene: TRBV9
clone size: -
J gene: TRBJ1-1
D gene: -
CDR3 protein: CASSVGGSNTEAFF
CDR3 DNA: TGTGCCAGCAGCGTAGGGGGCTCGAACACTGAAGCTTTCTTT

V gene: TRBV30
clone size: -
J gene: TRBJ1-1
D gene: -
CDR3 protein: CAWSAYDRLNTEAFF
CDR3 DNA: TGTGCCTGGAGTGCTTACGACAGGCTGAACACTGAAGCTTTCTTT

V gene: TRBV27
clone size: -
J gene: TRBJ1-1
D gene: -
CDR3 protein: CASSQYRNTEAFF
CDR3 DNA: TGTGCCAGCAGTCAATACAGGAACACTGAAGCTTTCTTT

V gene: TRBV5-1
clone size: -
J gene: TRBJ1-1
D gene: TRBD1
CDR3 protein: CASSRQGETEAFF
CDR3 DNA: TGCGCCAGCAGCCGACAGGGGGAGACTGAAGCTTTCTTT